This TCR beta chain came from a study of blood T cell repertoires in COVID-19. Study details: The United States, Italy and Spain were the sources of the acute and convalescent COVID-19 samples. PBMCs, B-cell-depleted T cells, or T cells were the source of the cDNA or gDNA that made up the material.

The CDR3 runs to 16 residues. Germline V gene data show CDR1 as SEHNR and CDR2 as FQNEAQ (reference sequence). Trimming cost V 5 bases and J 0 bases; bases outside gene matches: 9. Followed over time, Seattle patients had been enrolled while infection was active. Produced via immunoSEQ multiplex PCR; TCRdb's table is partial and in-frame only. Of under 150,000 clones in the sample, 70% to 90% were seen once. The V gene is TRBV7-9, the J gene TRBJ1-2; 7 positions agree with TRBD1. This TCR derives from a woman aged 55-69 years with COVID-19, enrolled during active disease. Sequencing was carried out using peripheral blood. CDR3: CASSPNLGTANYGYTF. DNA of the CDR3: TGTGCCAGCAGCCCCAACCTCGGGACAGCTAACTATGGCTACACCTTC.